This TCR beta chain was sequenced in a study of blood T cell repertoires in COVID-19. Measured with immunoSEQ multiplex PCR; TCRdb has only the in-frame clones, and not every one. The data show a few hundred thousand clones, 82% seen once. The CDR3 has 14 residues. Trimming cost V 9 bases and J 7 bases, with 18 bases left between them. Per germline, CDR1 MDHEN and CDR2 SYDVKM. Sequencing was done on a sample of peripheral blood. This chain joins TRBV28 and TRBJ1-4, with D tentatively TRBD1 (6 bases). This sequence originates from a woman between 70 and 85 years old with COVID-19, enrolled during active disease. The CDR3 DNA sequence: TGTGCCAGTCGGATTGGGGGGGCAGGTGAAAAACTGTTTTTT. Its protein is CASRIGGAGEKLFF.